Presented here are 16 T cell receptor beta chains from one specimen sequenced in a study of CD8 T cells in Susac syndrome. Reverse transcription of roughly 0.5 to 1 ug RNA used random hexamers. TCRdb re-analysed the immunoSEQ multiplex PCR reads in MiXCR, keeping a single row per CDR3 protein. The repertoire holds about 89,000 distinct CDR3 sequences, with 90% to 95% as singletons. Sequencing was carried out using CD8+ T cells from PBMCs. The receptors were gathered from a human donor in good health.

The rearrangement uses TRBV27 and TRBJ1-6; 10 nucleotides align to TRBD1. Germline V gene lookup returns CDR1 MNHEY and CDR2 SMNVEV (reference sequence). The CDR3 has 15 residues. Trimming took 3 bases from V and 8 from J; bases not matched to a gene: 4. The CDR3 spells CASSLGQGRHSPLHF. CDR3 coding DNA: TGTGCCAGCAGTTTGGGACAGGGGAGGCATTCACCCCTCCACTTT.

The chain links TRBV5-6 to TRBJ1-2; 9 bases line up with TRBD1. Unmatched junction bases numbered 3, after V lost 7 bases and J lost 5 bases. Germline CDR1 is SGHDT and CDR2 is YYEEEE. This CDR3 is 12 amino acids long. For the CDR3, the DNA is TGTGCCAGCGGACAGGGGTGGTATGGCTACACCTTC. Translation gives CASGQGWYGYTF.

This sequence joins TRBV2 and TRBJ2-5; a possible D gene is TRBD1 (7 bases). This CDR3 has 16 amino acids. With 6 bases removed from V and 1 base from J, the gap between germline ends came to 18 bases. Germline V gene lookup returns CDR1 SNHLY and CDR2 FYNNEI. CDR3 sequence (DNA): TGTGCCAGCAGACAAAGACAGGGAGGAATCCAAGAGACCCAGTACTTC. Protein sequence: CASRQRQGGIQETQYF.

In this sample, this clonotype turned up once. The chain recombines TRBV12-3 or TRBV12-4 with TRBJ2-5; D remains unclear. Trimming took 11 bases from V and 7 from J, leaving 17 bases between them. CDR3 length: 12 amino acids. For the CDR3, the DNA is TGTGCCTCCAGCCCTGACGAGGCGACCCAGTACTTC. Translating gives CASSPDEATQYF.

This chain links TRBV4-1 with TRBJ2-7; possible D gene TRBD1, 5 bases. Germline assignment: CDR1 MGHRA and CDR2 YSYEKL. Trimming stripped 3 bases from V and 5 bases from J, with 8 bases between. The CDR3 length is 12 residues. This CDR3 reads CASSHARDEQYF. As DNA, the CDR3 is TGCGCCAGCAGCCATGCCAGGGACGAGCAGTACTTC.

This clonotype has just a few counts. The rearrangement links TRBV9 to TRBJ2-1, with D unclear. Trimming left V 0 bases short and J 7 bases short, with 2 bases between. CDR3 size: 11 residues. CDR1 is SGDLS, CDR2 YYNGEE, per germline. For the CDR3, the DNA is TGTGCCAGCAGCGTAGATAATGAGCAGTTCTTC. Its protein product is CASSVDNEQFF.

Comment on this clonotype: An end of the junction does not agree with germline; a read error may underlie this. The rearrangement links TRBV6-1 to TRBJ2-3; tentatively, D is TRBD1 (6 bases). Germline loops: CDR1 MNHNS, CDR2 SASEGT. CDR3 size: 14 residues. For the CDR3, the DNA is TGTGCCAGCAGCGAAGGGGGTGGAAGAGATACGCAGTATTTT. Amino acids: CASSEGGGRDTQYF.

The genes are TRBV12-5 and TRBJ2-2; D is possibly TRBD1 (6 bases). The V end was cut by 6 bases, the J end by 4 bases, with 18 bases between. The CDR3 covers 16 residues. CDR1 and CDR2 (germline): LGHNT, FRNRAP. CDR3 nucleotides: TGTGCTAGTGGCCAACCTCTGACAGGTTCCACCGGGGAGCTGTTTTTT. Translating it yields CASGQPLTGSTGELFF.

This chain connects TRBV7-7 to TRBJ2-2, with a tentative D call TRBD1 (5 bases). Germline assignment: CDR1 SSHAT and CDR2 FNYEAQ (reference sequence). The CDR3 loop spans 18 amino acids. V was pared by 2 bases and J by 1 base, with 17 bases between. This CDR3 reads CASSLNKGRTLNTGELFF. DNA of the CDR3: TGTGCCAGCAGCTTAAATAAGGGGCGTACTCTGAACACCGGGGAGCTGTTTTTT. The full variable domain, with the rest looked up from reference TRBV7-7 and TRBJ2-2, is GAGVSQSPRYKVTKRGQDVTLRCDPISSHATLYWYQQALGQGPEFLTYFNYEAQPDKSGLPSDRFSAERPEGSISTLTIQRTEQRDSAMYRCASSLNKGRTLNTGELFFGEGSRLTVL.

The CDR3, as DNA: TGCAGCGTTGAAGTGTCTGGGGGCCGAGGGGCCGGGGAGCTGTTTTTT. Translating it yields CSVEVSGGRGAGELFF. The V gene is TRBV29-1, the J gene TRBJ2-2; maybe TRBD1 (6 bases). The CDR3 is made up of 16 amino acids. Trimming left V 1 base short and J 6 bases short, with 18 bases between. The germline V gene encodes CDR1 SQVTM and CDR2 ANQGSEA.

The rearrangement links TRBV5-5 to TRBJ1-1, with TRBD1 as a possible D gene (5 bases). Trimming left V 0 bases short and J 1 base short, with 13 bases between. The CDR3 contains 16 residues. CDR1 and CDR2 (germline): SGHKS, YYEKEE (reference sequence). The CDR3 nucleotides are TGTGCCAGCAGCTTGGAGGCGTGGGGGACGAACACTGAAGCTTTCTTT. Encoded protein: CASSLEAWGTNTEAFF.

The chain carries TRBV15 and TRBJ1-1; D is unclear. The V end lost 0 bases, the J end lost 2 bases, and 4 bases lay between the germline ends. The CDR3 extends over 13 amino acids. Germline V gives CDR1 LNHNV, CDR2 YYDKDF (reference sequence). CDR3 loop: CATSREDNTEAFF. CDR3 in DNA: TGTGCCACCAGCAGAGAAGACAACACTGAAGCTTTCTTT. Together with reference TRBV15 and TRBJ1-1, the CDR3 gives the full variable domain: DAMVIQNPRYQVTQFGKPVTLSCSQTLNHNVMYWYQQKSSQAPKLLFHYYDKDFNNEADTPDNFQSRRPNTSFCFLDIRSPGLGDTAMYLCATSREDNTEAFFGQGTRLTVV.

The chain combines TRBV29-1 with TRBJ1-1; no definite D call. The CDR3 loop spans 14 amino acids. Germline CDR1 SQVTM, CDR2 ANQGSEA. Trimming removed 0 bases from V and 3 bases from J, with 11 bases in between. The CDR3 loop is CSVEDEGRDTEAFF. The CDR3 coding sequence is TGCAGCGTTGAAGATGAAGGGAGGGACACTGAAGCTTTCTTT.

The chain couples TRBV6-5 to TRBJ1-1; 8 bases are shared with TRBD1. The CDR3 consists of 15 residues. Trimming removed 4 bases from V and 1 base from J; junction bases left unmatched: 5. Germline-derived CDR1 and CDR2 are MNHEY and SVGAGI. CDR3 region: CASSFEGQGNTEAFF. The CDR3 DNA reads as TGTGCCAGCAGTTTCGAAGGACAGGGGAACACTGAAGCTTTCTTT.

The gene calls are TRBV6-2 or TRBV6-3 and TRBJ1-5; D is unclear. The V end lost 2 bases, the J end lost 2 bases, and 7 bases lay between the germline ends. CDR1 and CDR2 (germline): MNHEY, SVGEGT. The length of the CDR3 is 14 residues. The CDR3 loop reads CASSYHRGNQPQHF. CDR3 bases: TGTGCCAGCAGTTACCATAGGGGCAATCAGCCCCAGCATTTT.

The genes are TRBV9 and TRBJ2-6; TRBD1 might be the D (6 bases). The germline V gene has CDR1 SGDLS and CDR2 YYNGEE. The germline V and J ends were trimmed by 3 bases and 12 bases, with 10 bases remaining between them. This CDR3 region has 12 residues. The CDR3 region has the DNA TGTGCCAGCAGCGAAACAGGGTCCGTCCTGACTTTC. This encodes CASSETGSVLTF.